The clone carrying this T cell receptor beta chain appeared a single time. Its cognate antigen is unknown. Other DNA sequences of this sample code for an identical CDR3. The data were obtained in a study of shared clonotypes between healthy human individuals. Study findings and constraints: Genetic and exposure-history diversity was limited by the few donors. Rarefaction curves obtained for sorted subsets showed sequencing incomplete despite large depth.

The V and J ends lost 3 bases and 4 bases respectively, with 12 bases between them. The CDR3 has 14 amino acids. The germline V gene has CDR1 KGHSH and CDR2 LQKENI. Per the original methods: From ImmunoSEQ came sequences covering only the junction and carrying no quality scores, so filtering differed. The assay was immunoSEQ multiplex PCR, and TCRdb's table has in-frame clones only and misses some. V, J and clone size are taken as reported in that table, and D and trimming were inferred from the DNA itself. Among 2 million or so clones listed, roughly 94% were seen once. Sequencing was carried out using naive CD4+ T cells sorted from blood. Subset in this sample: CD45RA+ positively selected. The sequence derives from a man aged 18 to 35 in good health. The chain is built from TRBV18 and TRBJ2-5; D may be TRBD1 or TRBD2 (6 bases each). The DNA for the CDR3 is TGTGCCAGCTCACCTCGAGGGGGGCCAGAGACCCAGTACTTC. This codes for CASSPRGGPETQYF.